The source of this T cell receptor beta chain is a study of T cell repertoires in cytomegalovirus infection. Study-wide background: The authors relied on CMV epitopes, both recently identified HLA-C-restricted and well-studied HLA-B-restricted. Matching HLA type, along with CMV infection, was indicated by public TCR beta signatures. General study results and limits: CMV-specific TCR beta clonotypes restricted by HLA-C were the ones dominating the ex vivo response.

Germline V CDR1 and CDR2: MGHDK, SYGVNS. This CDR3 contains 16 residues. With 5 bases removed from V and 5 bases from J, the gap between germline ends came to 21 bases. In regard to this clonotype: Its specificity is unknown.

TCRdb itself ran the reads through MiXCR, one entry per CDR3 protein. The data show about 83,000 distinct CDR3 sequences, about half seen once. Specimen: CD8+ T cells from cultured PBMCs, collected from culture after CMV antigen stimulation. The sequence derives from a human donor in good health (CMV status not recorded). Some clones in this sample may be carry-over from other donors' samples. This chain uses TRBV25-1 with TRBJ1-2; D ambiguous. CDR3 coding DNA: TGTGCCAGCAGTCACCAAAGTTCCCTGGGTTGGTATGGCTACACCTTC. This sequence encodes CASSHQSSLGWYGYTF.